The 25 T cell receptor beta chains listed next were all sequenced from one sample in a study of T cells in localized non-small cell lung cancer. Libraries were prepared by immunoSEQ multiplex PCR; TCRdb keeps only in-frame clonotypes and omits some of them. The table has 55,000 to 80,000 clones, approximately 84% seen once. Sequencing used peripheral blood, obtained before any cancer treatment. These receptors were taken from a female donor older than 55 with stage I lung adenocarcinoma.

This clone has only a few counts. The chain has TRBV4-2 and TRBJ2-4, with 8 nucleotides matching TRBD1. Trimming took 1 base from V and 3 from J; bases not matched to a gene: 5. Germline loops: CDR1 LGHNA, CDR2 YNFKEQ. CDR3 length: 16 residues. CDR3: CASSQVLTGVKNIQYF. Written as DNA, the CDR3 is TGTGCCAGCAGCCAAGTACTGACAGGGGTCAAAAACATTCAGTACTTC.

V usage is TRBV9 and J usage is TRBJ1-2; D not resolved. Germline assignment: CDR1 SGDLS and CDR2 YYNGEE. Trimming removed 4 bases from V and 3 bases from J, with 4 bases in between. This CDR3 has 11 residues. The CDR3 DNA is TGTGCCAGCAGCCGGGACTATGGCTACACCTTC. It codes for CASSRDYGYTF.

The chain couples TRBV19 to TRBJ1-1; the D is unclear. The CDR3 has 13 amino acids. Per the germline V gene, CDR1 is LNHDA and CDR2 is SQIVND (reference sequence). Trimming left V 3 bases short and J 6 bases short, with 11 bases between. CDR3 bases: TGTGCCAGTAGTATCACCAAGATCGCTGAAGCTTTCTTT. It is translated as CASSITKIAEAFF.

The V gene is TRBV6-5, the J gene TRBJ1-1, with D tentatively TRBD1 (5 bases). In germline, CDR1 is MNHEY, CDR2 SVGAGI. V gave up 6 bases and J gave up 8 bases, with 19 bases separating them. The length of the CDR3 is 14 residues. CDR3 sequence (DNA): TGTGCCAGCAGAATAACAGCGGGCCCAGGGGAAGCTTTCTTT. Its protein product is CASRITAGPGEAFF.

V is TRBV7-2 and J is TRBJ1-6; D is unclear. This CDR3 is built from 13 residues. The V gene's germline CDR1 is SGHTA and CDR2 FQGNSA. V lost 5 bases to trimming and J lost 7 bases, with 9 bases between them. CDR3 amino acids: CASSILANSPLHF. CDR3 in DNA: TGTGCCAGCAGCATACTGGCGAATTCACCCCTCCACTTT.

This chain connects TRBV7-3 to TRBJ2-1; 11 nucleotides match TRBD2. CDR1 and CDR2 from the germline V gene are SGHTA and FQGTGA. With 5 bases clipped from V and 0 bases from J, the junction kept 6 bases outside the gene matches. This CDR3 contains 17 residues. This chain's CDR3 is CASSPSGRPSSYNEQFF. CDR3 nucleotides: TGTGCCAGCAGCCCTAGCGGGAGGCCAAGCTCCTACAATGAGCAGTTCTTC.

The rearrangement uses TRBV19 and TRBJ1-3, with TRBD1 as a possible D gene (5 bases). CDR1 is LNHDA, CDR2 SQIVND, per germline (reference sequence). V lost 3 bases and J 0 bases, leaving 12 bases between the germline ends. This CDR3 is built from 16 residues. CDR3 residues: CASSIPGLSSGNTIYF. CDR3 coding DNA: TGTGCCAGTAGTATCCCGGGGCTAAGCTCTGGAAACACCATATATTTT. Full variable domain (missing parts from reference TRBV19 and TRBJ1-3): DGGITQSPKYLFRKEGQNVTLSCEQNLNHDAMYWYRQDPGQGLRLIYYSQIVNDFQKGDIAEGYSVSREKKESFPLTVTSAQKNPTAFYLCASSIPGLSSGNTIYFGEGSWLTVV.

In its sample, this clone was seen a few times. The chain couples TRBV2 to TRBJ2-1; 11 positions agree with TRBD2. Germline V CDR1 and CDR2: SNHLY, FYNNEI. The ends lost 7 bases at V and 7 bases at J; junction bases unmatched: 9. This CDR3 comprises 15 residues. The CDR3 DNA sequence: TGTGCCAGCATCCCGGAGACTAGCGGGAAAAATGAGCAGTTCTTC. It yields the protein CASIPETSGKNEQFF.

This sequence joins TRBV11-2 and TRBJ2-7, with D unclear. V lost 6 bases to trimming and J lost 6 bases, with 12 bases between them. Germline CDR1 is SGHAT and CDR2 is FQNNGV. This CDR3 comprises 12 residues. CDR3 protein: CASSLSLPEQYF. The DNA for the CDR3 is TGTGCCAGCAGTCTTTCGTTGCCCGAGCAGTACTTC. The full variable domain, with the rest looked up from reference TRBV11-2 and TRBJ2-7, is EAGVAQSPRYKIIEKRQSVAFWCNPISGHATLYWYQQILGQGPKLLIQFQNNGVVDDSQLPKDRFSAERLKGVDSTLKIQPAKLEDSAVYLCASSLSLPEQYFGPGTRLTVT.

The V gene is TRBV6-5, the J gene TRBJ1-1; D remains ambiguous. The germline V gene encodes CDR1 MNHEY and CDR2 SVGAGI. There are 14 residues in the CDR3. V was cut by 6 bases and J by 0 bases, with 11 bases left in between. Written as DNA, the CDR3 is TGTGCCAGCAGCGAAGGTCTGATGAACACTGAAGCTTTCTTT. Translated, it gives CASSEGLMNTEAFF.

The chain recombines TRBV18 with TRBJ2-5; a weak D match, TRBD2 (6 bases). This CDR3 comprises 14 residues. Germline CDR1 KGHSH, CDR2 LQKENI. The V gene lost 4 bases and the J gene lost 2 bases, with 11 bases spanning the gap. CDR3 bases: TGTGCCAGCTCACAAGGGACTGGGCAAGAGACCCAGTACTTC. Protein sequence: CASSQGTGQETQYF.

V gene TRBV5-8 combines with J gene TRBJ1-6; no clear D. The CDR3 is 14 amino acids. The V gene lost 2 bases and the J gene lost 7 bases, with 10 bases spanning the gap. Germline lookup yields CDR1 SGHTS and CDR2 YDEGEE. This chain's CDR3 is CASSFGAANSPLHF. In nucleotides, the CDR3 is TGTGCCAGCAGCTTCGGAGCTGCGAATTCACCCCTCCACTTT.

The V and J genes are TRBV21-1 and TRBJ2-3; the table's D call of TRBD1 was not tested on the DNA. TRBV21-1 has pseudogene status. The CDR3 loop spans 17 amino acids. For the CDR3, the DNA is TGTGCCAGCAGCACTCCATTGGCCAGGGAAAGCACAGATACGCAGTATTTT. It encodes CASSTPLARESTDTQYF.

The genes are TRBV5-1 and TRBJ2-7; TRBD2 aligns across 7 bases. After removal of 0 bases from V and 2 bases from J, the junction contained 5 bases not matched to a gene. Germline V gives CDR1 SGHRS, CDR2 YFSETQ. The length of the CDR3 is 15 residues. This CDR3 reads CASSLEGLETYEQYF. Written as DNA, the CDR3 is TGCGCCAGCAGCTTGGAAGGACTAGAGACCTACGAGCAGTACTTC.

In this sample, this clone turned up once. J is TRBJ2-7 and V is TRBV19; D is perhaps TRBD2 (7 bases). Germline V gene lookup returns CDR1 LNHDA and CDR2 SQIVND (reference sequence). The length of the CDR3 is 12 residues. Trimming stripped 4 bases from V and 6 bases from J, with 10 bases between. The DNA of the CDR3 is TGTGCCAGTAGTACGAGGGGGGGCGAGCAGTACTTC. Translated, it gives CASSTRGGEQYF.

The chain joins TRBV27 to TRBJ2-4, with D possibly matching TRBD2 (5 bases). Trimming stripped 4 bases from V and 0 bases from J, with 10 bases between. The CDR3 has 15 amino acids. Germline V gives CDR1 MNHEY, CDR2 SMNVEV (reference sequence). DNA of the CDR3: TGTGCCAGCAGTTCAAGACTACTAGCCAAAAACATTCAGTACTTC. Its protein product is CASSSRLLAKNIQYF.

V is TRBV5-4 and J is TRBJ1-2; the D gene is possibly TRBD1 (5 bases). CDR1 is SGHNT and CDR2 is YYREEE in the germline V gene (reference sequence). The V and J ends lost 1 base and 4 bases respectively, with 11 bases between them. The CDR3 is made up of 14 amino acids. The CDR3 bases are TGTGCCAGCAGCTTGCCGGGGGTTACCTATGGCTACACCTTC. Protein product: CASSLPGVTYGYTF.

CDR3 in amino acids: CASSRITGTGKNEQYF. The CDR3 coding sequence is TGCGCCAGCAGCCGAATTACGGGGACAGGGAAGAACGAGCAGTACTTC. This sequence joins TRBV5-1 and TRBJ2-7; 9 nucleotides align to TRBD1. Trimming took 4 bases from V and 5 from J; bases not matched to a gene: 13. Germline loops: CDR1 SGHRS, CDR2 YFSETQ. The CDR3 contains 16 residues.

The V call is TRBV5-4, the J call TRBJ1-2; no firm D call. In germline, CDR1 is SGHNT, CDR2 YYREEE (reference sequence). This CDR3 is 15 amino acids long. V lost 6 bases to trimming and J lost 6 bases, with 21 bases between them. The CDR3 coding sequence is TGTGCCAGCATCCCTTGGGCAGGAGGCCTCGATGGCTACACCTTC. It specifies CASIPWAGGLDGYTF.

The gene calls are TRBV7-2 and TRBJ1-2, with 7 bases fitting TRBD1. The V gene's germline CDR1 is SGHTA and CDR2 FQGNSA. CDR3 size: 15 residues. J lost 7 bases, V lost 4 bases, and 12 bases had no gene match. CDR3 in amino acids: CASSSQWTGQAGYTF. The CDR3 DNA reads as TGTGCCAGCAGCTCACAATGGACAGGCCAAGCTGGCTACACCTTC.

This chain links TRBV2 with TRBJ1-2; possible D gene TRBD1, 5 bases. The V and J ends lost 0 bases and 4 bases respectively, with 9 bases between them. The CDR3 contains 14 residues. Germline-derived CDR1 and CDR2 are SNHLY and FYNNEI. CDR3 sequence: CASSEARDLYGYTF. The CDR3 DNA is TGTGCCAGCAGTGAAGCTAGGGACCTCTATGGCTACACCTTC. Using reference TRBV2 and TRBJ1-2 for the parts outside the CDR3, the full variable domain is EPEVTQTPSHQVTQMGQEVILRCVPISNHLYFYWYRQILGQKVEFLVSFYNNEISEKSEIFDDQFSVERPDGSNFTLKIRSTKLEDSAMYFCASSEARDLYGYTFGSGTRLTVV.

This chain connects TRBV11-3 to TRBJ2-7; D remains unclear. V was pared by 1 base and J by 3 bases, with 7 bases between. CDR3 length equals 13 residues. Germline CDR1 SGHNT, CDR2 YENEEA. CDR3 amino acids: CASSLGSNYEQYF. CDR3 DNA: TGTGCCAGCAGCTTAGGCAGCAACTACGAGCAGTACTTC.

The V gene is TRBV5-6, the J gene TRBJ2-1, with no clear D. Germline CDR1 is SGHDT and CDR2 is YYEEEE. V lost 0 bases and J lost 0, with 7 bases in between. This CDR3 is 15 amino acids long. The CDR3 loop reads CASSLVSSSYNEQFF. In DNA, the CDR3 is TGTGCCAGCAGCTTGGTCTCAAGCTCCTACAATGAGCAGTTCTTC.

The rearrangement links TRBV19 to TRBJ2-5; 8 bases fit TRBD1. J lost 3 bases, V lost 3 bases, and 3 bases had no gene match. The CDR3 totals 14 residues. CDR1 and CDR2 (germline): LNHDA, SQIVND (reference sequence). CDR3 amino acids: CASSMGQEKETQYF. CDR3 DNA: TGTGCCAGTAGTATGGGACAGGAGAAAGAGACCCAGTACTTC.

The chain is built from TRBV12-5 and TRBJ2-7, with 7 bases that match TRBD1. Germline values: CDR1 LGHNT, CDR2 FRNRAP. The length of the CDR3 is 14 residues. Unmatched junction bases numbered 2, after V lost 0 bases and J lost 3 bases. The CDR3 sequence is CASGLVRDSYEQYF. In DNA, the CDR3 is TGTGCTAGTGGTTTGGTACGGGACAGCTACGAGCAGTACTTC.